This T cell receptor (beta chain) was recovered during a study of T cells in women clearing cervical HPV infection. The method was immunoSEQ multiplex PCR; TCRdb's version includes in-frame clones alone and lacks a portion of them. In all, the sample yields approximately 31,000 clones. Germline CDR1 LNHNV, CDR2 YYDKDF (reference sequence). With 4 bases clipped from V and 0 bases from J, the junction kept 5 bases outside the gene matches. The CDR3 is 15 amino acids. Overall study results and limits: CIN3+ cases had significantly higher TCR repertoire richness than controls, but evenness did not differ.

A word on this clone: The antigen remains undetermined. The CDR3 end lies 3 residues beyond the end of the read and is filled in from the germline J gene.

Sequencing was carried out using blood buffy coat. The sequence came from a woman between 18 and 75 years old with a cervical HPV16 infection that either progressed to CIN3+ or cleared (not recorded which). The chain carries TRBV15 and TRBJ2-7; the match to TRBD1 covers 8 bases. Incomplete CDR3 DNA: TGTGCCACCAGCATAGACAGGGGAATCTCCTACGAG. It is translated as CATSIDRGISYE. The whole CDR3 reads CATSIDRGISYEQYF. The variable domain in full, with the rest retrieved from reference TRBV15 and TRBJ2-7, is DAMVIQNPRYQVTQFGKPVTLSCSQTLNHNVMYWYQQKSSQAPKLLFHYYDKDFNNEADTPDNFQSRRPNTSFCFLDIRSPGLGDTAMYLCATSIDRGISYEQYFGPGTRLTVT.